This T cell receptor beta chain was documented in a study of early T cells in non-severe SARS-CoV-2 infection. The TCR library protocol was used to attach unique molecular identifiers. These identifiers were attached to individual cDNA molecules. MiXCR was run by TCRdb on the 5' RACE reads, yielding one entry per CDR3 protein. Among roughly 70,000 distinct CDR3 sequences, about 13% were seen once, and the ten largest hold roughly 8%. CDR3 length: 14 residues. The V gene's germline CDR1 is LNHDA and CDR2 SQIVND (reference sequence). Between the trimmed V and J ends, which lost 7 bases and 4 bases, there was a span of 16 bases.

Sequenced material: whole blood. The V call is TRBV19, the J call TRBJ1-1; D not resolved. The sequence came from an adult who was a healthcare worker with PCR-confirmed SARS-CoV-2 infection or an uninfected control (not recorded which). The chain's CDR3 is CASTSWRSPTEAFF. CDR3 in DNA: TGTGCCAGTACCTCTTGGAGGTCGCCCACTGAAGCTTTCTTT.